Each of the 3 T cell receptor beta chains below was sequenced from the same sample in a study of cytomegalovirus exposure and HLA in healthy donors. Primers: 60 Vbeta forward and 13 Jbeta reverse. Method: immunoSEQ multiplex PCR; TCRdb's copy keeps in-frame clones and lacks some. Here the sample spans about 200,000 clones, roughly four fifths being singletons. Material: PBMCs. These receptors were obtained from a woman in her thirties or forties in good health and CMV-seronegative.

In this sample, this clone turned up once. This chain links TRBV27 with TRBJ2-1, with D unclear. Germline V lookup: CDR1 MNHEY, CDR2 SMNVEV (reference sequence). The CDR3 contains 13 residues. V was cut by 6 bases and J by 10 bases, with 16 bases left in between. CDR3 protein: CASRKRLELEQFF. Here the CDR3 DNA reads TGTGCCAGCAGAAAGAGGCTCGAGCTCGAGCAGTTCTTC.

The chain's CDR3 is CATSTPYRGDTQYF. The CDR3 nucleotides read TGTGCCACCAGCACACCCTACAGGGGGGATACGCAGTATTTT. The chain combines TRBV15 with TRBJ2-3; the match to TRBD1 covers 8 bases. There are 14 residues in the CDR3. Germline V CDR1 and CDR2: LNHNV, YYDKDF (reference sequence). Unmatched junction bases numbered 6, after V lost 4 bases and J lost 6 bases. The whole variable domain, remainder taken from reference TRBV15 and TRBJ2-3, is DAMVIQNPRYQVTQFGKPVTLSCSQTLNHNVMYWYQQKSSQAPKLLFHYYDKDFNNEADTPDNFQSRRPNTSFCFLDIRSPGLGDTAMYLCATSTPYRGDTQYFGPGTRLTVL.

The rearrangement links TRBV30 to TRBJ1-1; no clear D gene. This CDR3 comprises 13 residues. Deletions cut 0 bases from V and 0 bases from J, with 5 bases between. Germline V gene sequence: CDR1 GTSNPN, CDR2 SVGIG (reference sequence). DNA for the CDR3: TGTGCCTGGAGTGTACTCTTGAACACTGAAGCTTTCTTT. Its translation is CAWSVLLNTEAFF.